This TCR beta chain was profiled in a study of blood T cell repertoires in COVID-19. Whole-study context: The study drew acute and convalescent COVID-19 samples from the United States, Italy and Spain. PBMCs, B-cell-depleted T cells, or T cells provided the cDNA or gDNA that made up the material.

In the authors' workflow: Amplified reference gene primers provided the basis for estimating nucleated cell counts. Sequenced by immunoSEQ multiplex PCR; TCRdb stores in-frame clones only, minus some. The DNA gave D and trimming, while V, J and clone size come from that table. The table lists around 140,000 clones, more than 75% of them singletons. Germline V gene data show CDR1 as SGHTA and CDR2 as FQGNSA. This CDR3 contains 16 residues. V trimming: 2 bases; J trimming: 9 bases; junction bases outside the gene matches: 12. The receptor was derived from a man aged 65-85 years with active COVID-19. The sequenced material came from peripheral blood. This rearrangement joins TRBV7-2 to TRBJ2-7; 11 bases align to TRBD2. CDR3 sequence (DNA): TGTGCCAGCAGCTTAAGTCCGCTAGCGGGAGGCCGGGTGCAGTACTTC. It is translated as CASSLSPLAGGRVQYF.